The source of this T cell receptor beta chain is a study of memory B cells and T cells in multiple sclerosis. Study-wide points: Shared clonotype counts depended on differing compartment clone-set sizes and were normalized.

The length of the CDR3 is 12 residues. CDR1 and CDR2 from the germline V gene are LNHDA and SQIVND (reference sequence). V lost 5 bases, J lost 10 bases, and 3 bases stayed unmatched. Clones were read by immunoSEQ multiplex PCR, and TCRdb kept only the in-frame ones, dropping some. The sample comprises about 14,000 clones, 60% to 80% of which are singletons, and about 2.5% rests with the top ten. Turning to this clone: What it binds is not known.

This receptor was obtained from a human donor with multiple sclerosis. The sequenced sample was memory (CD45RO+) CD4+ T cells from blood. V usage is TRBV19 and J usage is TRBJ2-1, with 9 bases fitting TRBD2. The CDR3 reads CASSLLAGEQFF. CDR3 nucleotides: TGTGCCAGTAGTCTCCTAGCGGGGGAGCAGTTCTTC.